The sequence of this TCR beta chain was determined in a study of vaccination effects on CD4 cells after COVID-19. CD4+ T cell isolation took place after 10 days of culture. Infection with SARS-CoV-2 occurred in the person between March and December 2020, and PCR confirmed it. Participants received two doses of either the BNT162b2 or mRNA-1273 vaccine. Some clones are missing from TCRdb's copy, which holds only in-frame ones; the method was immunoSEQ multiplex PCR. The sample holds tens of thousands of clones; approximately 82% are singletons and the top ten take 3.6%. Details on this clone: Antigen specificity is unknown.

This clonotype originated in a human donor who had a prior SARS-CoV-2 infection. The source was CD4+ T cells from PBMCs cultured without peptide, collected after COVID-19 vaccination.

The DNA for the CDR3 is TGTGCCAGTCAGGCCAGGGTTCGAACTGAAGCTTTCTTT. This sequence encodes CASQARVRTEAFF. V gene TRBV19 combines with J gene TRBJ1-1; tentative D call: TRBD1 (5 bases). Per germline, CDR1 LNHDA and CDR2 SQIVND (reference sequence). The ends were cut back, 8 bases at V and 5 bases at J, with 15 bases in the middle. This CDR3 is 13 amino acids long.